Following are 19 T cell receptor beta chains from one sample sequenced in a study of Graves' ophthalmopathy and Graves' hyperthyroidism. RNA transcripts yielded amplified TCR beta CDR3 regions. First-round RT-PCR employed HTBI primers, with a second-round multiplex PCR after it. TCRdb passed the multiplex PCR reads through MiXCR, listing each CDR3 protein once. Of hundreds of thousands of distinct CDR3 sequences detected, 22% appear once; the ten largest clones hold roughly 7.4%. Material for sequencing was peripheral blood. All receptors come from a woman between 18 and 29 years old with stable Graves' hyperthyroidism. Some clones in this sample may be carry-over from other donors' samples.

The rearrangement joins TRBV2 to TRBJ1-6, with TRBD1 matching 8 bases. This CDR3 has 17 residues. CDR1 SNHLY and CDR2 FYNNEI come from the germline V gene. The J segment lost 10 bases and the V segment lost 6 bases, leaving 17 bases of the junction unmatched. In DNA, the CDR3 is TGTGCCAGCAGGGCCAACACCGGGACAGGAGGGAGCTCACCCCTCCACTTT. Amino acids: CASRANTGTGGSSPLHF.

The chain uses TRBV5-1 and TRBJ2-2; 8 bases are a match to TRBD1. This CDR3 comprises 15 residues. The V gene end was trimmed by 4 bases and the J gene end by 6 bases; junction bases not matched to a gene: 8. Germline V gene lookup returns CDR1 SGHRS and CDR2 YFSETQ. The CDR3 region is CASSLDRVEAGELFF. CDR3 nucleotide sequence: TGCGCCAGCAGCCTGGACAGGGTGGAGGCCGGGGAGCTGTTTTTT.

This clonotype came up many times. The chain combines TRBV28 with TRBJ1-1; tentative D call: TRBD1 (6 bases). V lost 5 bases, J lost 0 bases, and 16 bases lay in between. CDR1 and CDR2 (germline): MDHEN, SYDVKM. This CDR3 has 16 amino acids. For the CDR3, the DNA is TGTGCCAGCAGTCTTGCCCGGGGGGCGATGAACACTGAAGCTTTCTTT. Its translation: CASSLARGAMNTEAFF.

As for this clonotype: As the CDR3 is not closed by the conserved phenylalanine or tryptophan, this likely results from a read error. The DNA is omitted, as the CDR3 cannot be located on it reliably, and the CDR3 follows TCRdb's listing. The J gene is TRBJ1-5, the V gene TRBV28; the listed D gene, TRBD1, was not tested against the DNA. Germline CDR1 and CDR2: MDHEN and SYDVKM. The CDR3 region is 13 residues in length, termini included. CDR3: CASRQVIGQPQQV.

The CDR3 DNA follows: TGTGCCAGCATTTCGGTTACTCCTGGCTACACCTTC. Amino acids: CASISVTPGYTF. V is TRBV2 and J is TRBJ1-2, with no clear D. Trimming pared 7 bases from V and 7 bases from J, leaving 13 bases between. The length of the CDR3 is 12 residues. From germline, CDR1 is SNHLY and CDR2 FYNNEI.

The sample holds many counts of this clonotype. This chain connects TRBV6-1 to TRBJ1-1; weak D call: TRBD1 (6 bases). CDR3 length: 14 amino acids. The germline V gene encodes CDR1 MNHNS and CDR2 SASEGT. The V and J ends lost 8 bases and 0 bases respectively, with 13 bases between them. CDR3 protein: CASYIGGMNTEAFF. CDR3 DNA: TGTGCCAGCTACATAGGGGGGATGAACACTGAAGCTTTCTTT.

In its sample, this clonotype was seen a few times. The chain joins TRBV6-1 to TRBJ2-7; TRBD2 agrees at 7 bases. This CDR3 spans 15 amino acids. Germline CDR1 reads MNHNS; CDR2 reads SASEGT. V dropped 6 bases and J dropped 6; count of bases not matched to a gene: 14. The DNA for the CDR3 is TGTGCCAGCAGGCCAACTAGCGCCCTCGACGGCGAGCAGTACTTC. Amino acid sequence: CASRPTSALDGEQYF.

This clonotype was seen repeatedly, ten times or more. The rearrangement joins TRBV2 to TRBJ2-7; no clear D gene. CDR1 SNHLY and CDR2 FYNNEI come from the germline V gene. This CDR3 contains 12 residues. The V end was cut by 6 bases, the J end by 4 bases, with 10 bases between. The CDR3 region is CASRDGPYEQYF. For the CDR3, the DNA is TGTGCCAGCAGAGACGGACCGTACGAGCAGTACTTC.

This clonotype was seen repeatedly, ten times or more. The chain recombines TRBV19 with TRBJ1-2; D not resolved. Trimming took 3 bases from V and 10 from J, leaving 18 bases between them. This CDR3 is built from 14 residues. CDR1 and CDR2 (germline): LNHDA, SQIVND (reference sequence). The CDR3 loop reads CASSIAGLVSDYTF. The CDR3 nucleotides read TGTGCCAGTAGTATCGCTGGGCTTGTGAGTGACTACACCTTC. Looking up the rest from reference TRBV19 and TRBJ1-2 gives the full variable domain: DGGITQSPKYLFRKEGQNVTLSCEQNLNHDAMYWYRQDPGQGLRLIYYSQIVNDFQKGDIAEGYSVSREKKESFPLTVTSAQKNPTAFYLCASSIAGLVSDYTFGSGTRLTVV.

In this sample, this clonotype turned up many times. The chain carries TRBV13 and TRBJ1-1, with no clear D. The CDR3 is 13 residues long. V was trimmed by 5 bases and J by 11 bases, leaving 18 bases between them. CDR1 is PRHDT and CDR2 is FYEKMQ in the germline V gene (reference sequence). CDR3 loop: CASSLLEGRRAFF. The CDR3 DNA follows: TGTGCCAGCAGCCTTCTCGAGGGAAGGAGGGCTTTCTTT.

This clonotype was seen a handful of times. The CDR3 protein is CASSPRPGAPSETQYF. The CDR3 region has the DNA TGTGCCAGCTCACCACGTCCGGGGGCCCCATCGGAGACCCAGTACTTC. V usage is TRBV12-3 or TRBV12-4 and J usage is TRBJ2-5, with D perhaps being TRBD1 or TRBD2 (6 bases each). The CDR3 is made up of 16 amino acids. The V and J ends lost 8 bases and 5 bases respectively, with 24 bases between them.

This clonotype was seen repeatedly, ten times or more. The rearrangement joins TRBV19 to TRBJ1-2; D not resolved. The germline CDR1 and CDR2 sequences are LNHDA and SQIVND (reference sequence). The V end was cut by 1 base, the J end by 8 bases, with 5 bases between. The CDR3 is made up of 11 amino acids. CDR3 sequence reads: CASSIGSGYTF. CDR3 nucleotides: TGTGCCAGTAGTATAGGGAGCGGCTACACCTTC.

Ten or more counts support this clonotype. This chain uses TRBV12-3 or TRBV12-4 with TRBJ2-7; D is perhaps TRBD1 (6 bases). V shed 6 bases and J shed 0 bases, with 12 bases lying between them. This CDR3 has 14 residues. This CDR3 reads CASRKRTDSYEQYF. CDR3 nucleotide sequence: TGTGCCAGCAGAAAAAGGACAGACTCCTACGAGCAGTACTTC.

Ten or more counts support this clonotype. V is TRBV6-2 or TRBV6-3 and J is TRBJ1-5; perhaps TRBD1 as D (5 bases). Trimming removed 8 bases at V and 7 bases at J, with 18 bases between. Germline V lookup: CDR1 MNHEY, CDR2 SVGEGT. The CDR3 length is 14 residues. CDR3 in amino acids: CASLDSGSGQPQHF. The CDR3 DNA reads TGTGCCAGCCTCGACAGTGGCTCGGGACAGCCCCAGCATTTT.

DNA of the CDR3: TGTGCCAGCAGTCCCTTCAGAGTTGAAGCTTTCTTT. It encodes CASSPFRVEAFF. V gene TRBV28 combines with J gene TRBJ1-1; D is ambiguous. CDR1 is MDHEN, CDR2 SYDVKM, per germline. Trimming removed 5 bases at V and 7 bases at J, with 11 bases between. The CDR3 is 12 amino acids. The whole variable domain, remainder taken from reference TRBV28 and TRBJ1-1, is DVKVTQSSRYLVKRTGEKVFLECVQDMDHENMFWYRQDPGLGLRLIYFSYDVKMKEKGDIPEGYSVSREKKERFSLILESASTNQTSMYLCASSPFRVEAFFGQGTRLTVV.

Points on this clonotype: Relative to the germline gene, one junction end is altered; a read error may explain this. This chain connects TRBV5-1 to TRBJ1-1; no firm D call. The CDR3 is 13 residues long. Germline CDR1 reads SGHRS; CDR2 reads YFSETQ. CDR3 loop: CASSFTRRTEACF. CDR3 coding DNA: TGCGCCAGCAGCTTTACAAGAAGGACTGAAGCTTGCTTT.

The chain couples TRBV2 to TRBJ2-2, with D unresolved. This CDR3 has 14 amino acids. Trimming took 5 bases from V and 4 from J, leaving 11 bases between them. The germline gives CDR1 SNHLY, CDR2 FYNNEI. CDR3 protein: CASSPQRGTGELFF. The CDR3 DNA is TGTGCCAGCAGTCCTCAGCGCGGCACCGGGGAGCTGTTTTTT. The full variable domain, completed using reference TRBV2 and TRBJ2-2, is EPEVTQTPSHQVTQMGQEVILRCVPISNHLYFYWYRQILGQKVEFLVSFYNNEISEKSEIFDDQFSVERPDGSNFTLKIRSTKLEDSAMYFCASSPQRGTGELFFGEGSRLTVL.

This clonotype was counted ten times or more. The genes are TRBV28 and TRBJ2-2; D gene ambiguous. Germline lookup yields CDR1 MDHEN and CDR2 SYDVKM. The germline V and J ends were trimmed by 3 bases and 7 bases, with 6 bases remaining between them. The CDR3 spans 12 residues. The CDR3 loop reads CASSFLVGELFF. CDR3 sequence (DNA): TGTGCCAGCAGTTTTCTAGTCGGGGAGCTGTTTTTT.

This clonotype was counted many times. The chain combines TRBV10-3 with TRBJ2-7, with D hard to call. V was trimmed by 5 bases and J by 6 bases, leaving 11 bases between them. The CDR3 spans 12 residues. CDR1 is ENHRY and CDR2 is SYGVKD in the germline V gene. CDR3 sequence reads: CAISPDNGEQYF. DNA of the CDR3: TGTGCCATCAGTCCTGACAACGGCGAGCAGTACTTC.